This entry concerns a single T cell receptor (beta chain). The data were obtained in a study of shared clonotypes between healthy human individuals. The CDR3 has 17 residues. V was cut by 2 bases and J by 0 bases, with 13 bases left in between. Germline CDR1 and CDR2: MDHEN and SYDVKM. The table came from immunoSEQ multiplex PCR; TCRdb's copy has only in-frame clones and leaves some out. Found here are about 2.3 million clones, approximately 95% of them singletons; the top ten hold about 0.37%. This sequence was found in a man aged 18 to 30 in good health. Some clones in this sample may be carry-over from other donors' samples. The chain employs TRBV28 and TRBJ1-4; D is ambiguous. Sequenced sample: naive CD4+ T cells from PBMCs. The subset here: CD45RA+ positively selected. The CDR3 reads CASSLAGITATNEKLFF. The CDR3 region has the DNA TGTGCCAGCAGTTTAGCCGGGATTACGGCAACTAATGAAAAACTGTTTTTT.